A single sample gave rise to the 10 T cell receptor beta chains below, sequenced in a study of cytomegalovirus exposure and HLA in healthy donors. In the PCR, 60 Vbeta and 13 Jbeta primers were used. The assay was immunoSEQ multiplex PCR, and TCRdb's table has in-frame clones only and misses some. Counted here are over 130,000 clones, more than 75% occurring once; the ten biggest clones make up around 2.4%. The sequenced sample was PBMCs. Source of these receptors: a man aged 50 or older in good health and CMV-seronegative.

V is TRBV6-5 and J is TRBJ1-1; perhaps TRBD1 as D (6 bases). The V and J ends lost 5 bases and 0 bases respectively, with 10 bases between them. Per the germline V gene, CDR1 is MNHEY and CDR2 is SVGAGI. This CDR3 region has 14 residues. CDR3 nucleotides: TGTGCCAGCAGTGAGACAGGCTTGAACACTGAAGCTTTCTTT. Translation: CASSETGLNTEAFF.

The chain has TRBV28 and TRBJ2-2; 13 bases map to TRBD2. V dropped 8 bases and J dropped 6; count of bases not matched to a gene: 6. Per germline, CDR1 MDHEN and CDR2 SYDVKM. The CDR3 has 15 amino acids. The CDR3 region is CASGILAGGAGELFF. CDR3 DNA: TGTGCCAGCGGGATACTAGCGGGGGGGGCCGGGGAGCTGTTTTTT.

The J gene is TRBJ1-2, the V gene TRBV5-1, with unresolved D. Per the germline V gene, CDR1 is SGHRS and CDR2 is YFSETQ. The CDR3 has 14 amino acids. Deletions cut 1 base from V and 2 bases from J, with 9 bases between. The CDR3 is CASSLFPGNYGYTF. CDR3 DNA: TGCGCCAGCAGCTTGTTCCCAGGCAACTATGGCTACACCTTC.

This clone is a singleton in its sample. The chain couples TRBV5-1 to TRBJ2-3; 9 positions agree with TRBD1. Germline CDR1 is SGHRS and CDR2 is YFSETQ. The V gene end was trimmed by 1 base and the J gene end by 1 base; junction bases not matched to a gene: 1. The CDR3 sequence is 15 residues long. The CDR3 protein is CASSLRTGGTDTQYF. The CDR3 bases are TGCGCCAGCAGCTTGAGGACAGGGGGCACAGATACGCAGTATTTT.

The chain links TRBV14 to TRBJ2-3, with a weak D call TRBD1 (5 bases). Trimming left V 5 bases short and J 0 bases short, with 12 bases between. The CDR3 runs 15 residues. CDR1 is SGHDN, CDR2 FVKESK, per germline. The DNA of the CDR3 is TGTGCCAGCAGCTACGACAGAACTAGCACAGATACGCAGTATTTT. Its protein product is CASSYDRTSTDTQYF.

The chain uses TRBV19 and TRBJ1-1, with D possibly TRBD1 on 5 matching bases. The CDR3 consists of 17 residues. CDR1 and CDR2 from the germline V gene are LNHDA and SQIVND (reference sequence). Trimming cost V 6 bases and J 6 bases, with 26 bases left between them. DNA for the CDR3: TGTGCCAGTAGACAGGTAGCCGGACGGGGGAAAGGCGCTGAAGCTTTCTTT. As protein: CASRQVAGRGKGAEAFF.

This clone occurred a few times. This chain joins TRBV19 and TRBJ2-1; maybe TRBD2 (6 bases). The CDR3 has 15 amino acids. The ends were cut back, 3 bases at V and 2 bases at J, with 11 bases in the middle. Germline values: CDR1 LNHDA, CDR2 SQIVND (reference sequence). CDR3 nucleotides: TGTGCCAGTAGTATGAGCTCGGGAGCCTACAATGAGCAGTTCTTC. It yields the protein CASSMSSGAYNEQFF. The variable domain in full, completed from reference TRBV19 and TRBJ2-1, reads DGGITQSPKYLFRKEGQNVTLSCEQNLNHDAMYWYRQDPGQGLRLIYYSQIVNDFQKGDIAEGYSVSREKKESFPLTVTSAQKNPTAFYLCASSMSSGAYNEQFFGPGTRLTVL.

The chain combines TRBV9 with TRBJ2-7, with TRBD2 matching over 11 bases. The CDR3 consists of 16 residues. V shed 0 bases, J shed 0 bases, and the junction held 2 bases outside the gene matches. Germline V CDR1 and CDR2: SGDLS, YYNGEE. The CDR3 bases are TGTGCCAGCAGCGTAGGGGGACTAGCGGACTCCTACGAGCAGTACTTC. This translates into CASSVGGLADSYEQYF.

The V call is TRBV7-8, the J call TRBJ2-7; 7 bases map to TRBD2. Germline loops: CDR1 SGHVS, CDR2 FQNEAQ. This CDR3 contains 15 residues. With V trimmed by 5 bases and J by 4 bases, 11 bases remained unmatched. DNA of the CDR3: TGTGCCAGCAGCCCATCTAGCGGAGCTACGTACGAGCAGTACTTC. Residues: CASSPSSGATYEQYF.

The J gene is TRBJ2-1, the V gene TRBV25-1, with 10 bases lining up with TRBD2. From germline, CDR1 is MGHDK and CDR2 SYGVNS. The CDR3 sequence is 15 residues long. V lost 5 bases, J lost 6 bases, and 7 bases stayed unmatched. CDR3 in amino acids: CASSHQGLAPNEQFF. The CDR3 nucleotides are TGTGCCAGCAGTCATCAGGGACTAGCGCCCAATGAGCAGTTCTTC.